The TCR beta chain described here comes from a study of early T cells in non-severe SARS-CoV-2 infection. TCRdb itself ran the 5' RACE reads through MiXCR, one entry per CDR3 protein. The profile shows tens of thousands of distinct CDR3 sequences, less than 15% of them singletons. This clonotype has just a few counts. Germline CDR1 is PRHDT and CDR2 is FYEKMQ (reference sequence). J was trimmed by 0 bases and V by 3 bases; bases with no gene match: 6. This CDR3 region has 16 residues. The source of this sequence is an adult who was a healthcare worker with PCR-confirmed SARS-CoV-2 infection or an uninfected control (not recorded which). The V and J genes are TRBV13 and TRBJ2-3, with TRBD2 matching 7 bases. Sequencing was carried out using whole blood. The CDR3 nucleotides are TGTGCCAGCAGCTTCTTTAGCGGGTACAGCACAGATACGCAGTATTTT. Protein sequence: CASSFFSGYSTDTQYF.